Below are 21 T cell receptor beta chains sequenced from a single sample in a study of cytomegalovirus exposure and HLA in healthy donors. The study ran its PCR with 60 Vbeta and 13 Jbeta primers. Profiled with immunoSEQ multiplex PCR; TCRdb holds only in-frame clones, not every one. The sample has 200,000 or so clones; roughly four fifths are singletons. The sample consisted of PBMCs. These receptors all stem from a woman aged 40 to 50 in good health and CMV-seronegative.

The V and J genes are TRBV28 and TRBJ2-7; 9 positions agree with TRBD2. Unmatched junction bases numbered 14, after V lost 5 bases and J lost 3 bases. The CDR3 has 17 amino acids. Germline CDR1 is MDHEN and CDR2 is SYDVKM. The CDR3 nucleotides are TGTGCCAGCAGTCCCGGGACTAGCCCGAGGGGTCTCTACGAGCAGTACTTC. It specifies CASSPGTSPRGLYEQYF.

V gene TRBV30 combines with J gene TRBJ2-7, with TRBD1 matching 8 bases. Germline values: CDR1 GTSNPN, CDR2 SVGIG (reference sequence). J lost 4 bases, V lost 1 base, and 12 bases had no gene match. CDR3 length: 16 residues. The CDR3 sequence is CAWSAPRQGKIYEQYF. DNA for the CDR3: TGTGCCTGGAGTGCGCCGAGACAGGGGAAAATTTACGAGCAGTACTTC.

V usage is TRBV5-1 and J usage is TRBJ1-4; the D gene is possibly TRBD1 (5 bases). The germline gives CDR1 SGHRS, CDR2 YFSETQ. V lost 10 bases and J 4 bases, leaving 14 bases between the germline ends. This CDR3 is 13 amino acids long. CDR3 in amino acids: CASTLGGNEKLFF. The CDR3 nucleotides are TGCGCCTCGACCCTGGGGGGTAATGAAAAACTGTTTTTT.

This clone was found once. DNA of the CDR3: TGTGCCAGCAGCTTAAGCGGGGAAAGGAATGAGCAGTTCTTC. Protein product: CASSLSGERNEQFF. V is TRBV7-9 and J is TRBJ2-1; TRBD2 agrees at 7 bases. Trimming cost V 2 bases and J 7 bases; bases outside gene matches: 5. The length of the CDR3 is 14 residues. Per the germline V gene, CDR1 is SEHNR and CDR2 is FQNEAQ (reference sequence).

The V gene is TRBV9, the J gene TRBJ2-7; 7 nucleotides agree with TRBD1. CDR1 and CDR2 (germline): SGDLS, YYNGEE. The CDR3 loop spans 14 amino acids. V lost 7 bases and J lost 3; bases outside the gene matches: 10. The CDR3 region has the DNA TGTGCCAGCTCCGGGACAGCCAGTGACTACGAGCAGTACTTC. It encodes CASSGTASDYEQYF.

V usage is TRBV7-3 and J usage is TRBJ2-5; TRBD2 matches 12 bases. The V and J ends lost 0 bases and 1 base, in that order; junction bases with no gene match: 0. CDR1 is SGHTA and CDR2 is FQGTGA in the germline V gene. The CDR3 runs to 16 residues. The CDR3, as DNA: TGTGCCAGCAGCTTAACGGGACTAGCGGGCCAAGAGACCCAGTACTTC. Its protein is CASSLTGLAGQETQYF.

The CDR3 coding sequence is TGTGCCAGCAGTGAAGTCGGGGGGAATGGGTCCTACGAGCAGTACTTC. This encodes CASSEVGGNGSYEQYF. The genes are TRBV25-1 and TRBJ2-7; 7 bases agree with TRBD2. Germline-derived CDR1 and CDR2 are MGHDK and SYGVNS. CDR3 length: 16 residues. The junction had 8 bases not matched to a gene; V was cut back by 2 bases and J by 1 base.

CDR3: CASSLDREGTQYF. The CDR3 DNA is TGTGCCAGCAGCTTAGACAGGGAAGGGACCCAGTACTTC. The chain carries TRBV7-2 and TRBJ2-5; a weak D match, TRBD1 (6 bases). The CDR3 spans 13 residues. The ends were cut back, 1 base at V and 7 bases at J, with 10 bases in the middle. The germline V gene encodes CDR1 SGHTA and CDR2 FQGNSA.

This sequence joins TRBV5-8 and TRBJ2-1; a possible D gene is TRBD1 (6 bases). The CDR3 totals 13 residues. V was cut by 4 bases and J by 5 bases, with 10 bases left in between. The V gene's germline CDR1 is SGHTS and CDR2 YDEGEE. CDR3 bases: TGTGCCAGCAGCGGTGACAGGCACAATGAGCAGTTCTTC. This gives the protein CASSGDRHNEQFF. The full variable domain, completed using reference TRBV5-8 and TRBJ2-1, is EAGVTQSPTHLIKTRGQQATLRCSPISGHTSVYWYQQALGLGLQFLLWYDEGEERNRGNFPPRFSGRQFPNYSSELNVNALELEDSALYLCASSGDRHNEQFFGPGTRLTVL.

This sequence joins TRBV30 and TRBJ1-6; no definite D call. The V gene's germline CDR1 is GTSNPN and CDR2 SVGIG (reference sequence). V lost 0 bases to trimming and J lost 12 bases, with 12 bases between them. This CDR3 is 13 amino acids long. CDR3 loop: CAWSVRIGGPLHF. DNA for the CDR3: TGTGCCTGGAGTGTACGTATAGGAGGACCCCTCCACTTT.

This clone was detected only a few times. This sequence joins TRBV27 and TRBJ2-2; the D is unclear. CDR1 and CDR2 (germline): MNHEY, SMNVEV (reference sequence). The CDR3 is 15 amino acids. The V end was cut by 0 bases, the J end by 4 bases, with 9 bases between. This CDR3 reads CASSLSNPSTGELFF. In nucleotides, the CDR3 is TGTGCCAGCAGTTTATCGAATCCGAGCACCGGGGAGCTGTTTTTT.

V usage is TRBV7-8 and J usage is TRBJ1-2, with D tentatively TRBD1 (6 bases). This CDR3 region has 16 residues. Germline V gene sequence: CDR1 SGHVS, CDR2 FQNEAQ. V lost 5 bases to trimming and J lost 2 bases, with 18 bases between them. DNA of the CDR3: TGTGCCAGCAGCCCACCGCGGCAGGGGTTAAACTATGGCTACACCTTC. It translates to CASSPPRQGLNYGYTF.

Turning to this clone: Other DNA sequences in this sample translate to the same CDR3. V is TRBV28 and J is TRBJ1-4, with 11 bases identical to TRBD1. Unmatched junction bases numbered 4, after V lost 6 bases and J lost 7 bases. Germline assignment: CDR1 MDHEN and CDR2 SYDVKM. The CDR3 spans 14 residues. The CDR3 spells CASSLDRGREKLFF. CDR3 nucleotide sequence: TGTGCCAGCAGCCTGGACAGGGGGCGTGAAAAACTGTTTTTT. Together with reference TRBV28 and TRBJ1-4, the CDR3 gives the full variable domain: DVKVTQSSRYLVKRTGEKVFLECVQDMDHENMFWYRQDPGLGLRLIYFSYDVKMKEKGDIPEGYSVSREKKERFSLILESASTNQTSMYLCASSLDRGREKLFFGSGTQLSVL.

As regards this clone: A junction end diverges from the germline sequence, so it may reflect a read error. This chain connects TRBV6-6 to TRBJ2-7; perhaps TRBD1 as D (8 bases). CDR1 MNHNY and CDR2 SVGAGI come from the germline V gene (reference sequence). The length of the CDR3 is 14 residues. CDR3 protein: CASSPQGGNYAQYF. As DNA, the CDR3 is TGTGCCAGCAGCCCACAGGGGGGGAACTACGCGCAGTACTTC.

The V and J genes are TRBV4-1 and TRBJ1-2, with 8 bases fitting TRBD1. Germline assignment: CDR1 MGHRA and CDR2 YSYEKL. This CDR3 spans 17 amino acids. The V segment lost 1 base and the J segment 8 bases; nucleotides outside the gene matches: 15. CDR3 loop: CASSQAVRQGARYGYTF. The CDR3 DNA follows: TGCGCCAGCAGCCAAGCGGTAAGGCAGGGGGCGCGTTACGGCTACACCTTC.

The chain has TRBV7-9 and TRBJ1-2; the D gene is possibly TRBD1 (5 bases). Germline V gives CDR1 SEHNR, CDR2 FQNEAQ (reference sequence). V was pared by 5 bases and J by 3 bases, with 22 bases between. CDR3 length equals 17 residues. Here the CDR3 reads CASSQTADLRFDYGYTF. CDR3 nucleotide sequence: TGTGCCAGCAGCCAGACAGCCGACCTCAGATTTGACTATGGCTACACCTTC.

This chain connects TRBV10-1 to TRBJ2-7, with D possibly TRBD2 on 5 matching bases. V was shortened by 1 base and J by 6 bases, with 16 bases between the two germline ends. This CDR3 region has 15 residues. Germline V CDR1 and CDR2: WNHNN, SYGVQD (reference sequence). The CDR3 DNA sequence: TGCGCCAGCAGTGAGTATCTGGACCTGGCGGGCGAGCAGTACTTC. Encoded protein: CASSEYLDLAGEQYF.

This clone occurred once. The CDR3 sequence is CASSEGPSGMNEQYF. CDR3 coding DNA: TGTGCCAGCAGTGAAGGGCCGAGCGGGATGAACGAGCAGTACTTC. V is TRBV27 and J is TRBJ2-5; 7 positions match TRBD2. TRBJ2-7 explains the end of the DNA better; the J call may be wrong. The CDR3 is made up of 15 amino acids. CDR1 and CDR2 (germline): MNHEY, SMNVEV (reference sequence).

CDR3 DNA: TGTGCCAGCAGCTTAGGGGGGCCCTCCTACGAGCAGTACTTC. This sequence encodes CASSLGGPSYEQYF. V gene TRBV11-2 combines with J gene TRBJ2-7; D may be TRBD1 (6 bases). Trimming took off 1 base at V and 0 bases at J, with 7 bases between the two ends. The CDR3 has 14 residues. Germline V gives CDR1 SGHAT, CDR2 FQNNGV.

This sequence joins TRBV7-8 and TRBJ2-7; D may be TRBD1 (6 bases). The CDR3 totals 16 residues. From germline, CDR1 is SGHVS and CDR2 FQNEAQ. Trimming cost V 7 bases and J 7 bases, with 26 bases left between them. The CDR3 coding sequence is TGTGCCAGCAACTCAAACAGGGATACCTCCTCCGGGGAGCAGTACTTC. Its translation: CASNSNRDTSSGEQYF.

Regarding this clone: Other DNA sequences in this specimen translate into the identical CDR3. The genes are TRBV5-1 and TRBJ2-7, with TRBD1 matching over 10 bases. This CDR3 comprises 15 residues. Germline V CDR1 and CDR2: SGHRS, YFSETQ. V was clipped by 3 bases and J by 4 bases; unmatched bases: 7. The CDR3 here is CASSSGTGESYEQYF. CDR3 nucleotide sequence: TGCGCCAGCAGCTCAGGGACAGGGGAATCGTACGAGCAGTACTTC.